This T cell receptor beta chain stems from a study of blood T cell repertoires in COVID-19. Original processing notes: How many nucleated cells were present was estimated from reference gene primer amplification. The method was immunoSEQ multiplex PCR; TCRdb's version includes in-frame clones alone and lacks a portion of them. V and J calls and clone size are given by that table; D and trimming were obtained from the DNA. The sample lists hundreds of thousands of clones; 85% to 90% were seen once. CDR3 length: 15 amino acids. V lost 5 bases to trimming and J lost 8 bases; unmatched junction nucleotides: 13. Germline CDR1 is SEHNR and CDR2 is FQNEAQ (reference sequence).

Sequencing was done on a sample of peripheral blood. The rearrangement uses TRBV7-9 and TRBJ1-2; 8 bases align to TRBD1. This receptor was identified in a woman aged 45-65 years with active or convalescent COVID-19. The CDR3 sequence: CASSVRQGTPEGYTF. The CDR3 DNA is TGTGCCAGCAGCGTCCGACAGGGGACCCCTGAGGGCTACACCTTC.